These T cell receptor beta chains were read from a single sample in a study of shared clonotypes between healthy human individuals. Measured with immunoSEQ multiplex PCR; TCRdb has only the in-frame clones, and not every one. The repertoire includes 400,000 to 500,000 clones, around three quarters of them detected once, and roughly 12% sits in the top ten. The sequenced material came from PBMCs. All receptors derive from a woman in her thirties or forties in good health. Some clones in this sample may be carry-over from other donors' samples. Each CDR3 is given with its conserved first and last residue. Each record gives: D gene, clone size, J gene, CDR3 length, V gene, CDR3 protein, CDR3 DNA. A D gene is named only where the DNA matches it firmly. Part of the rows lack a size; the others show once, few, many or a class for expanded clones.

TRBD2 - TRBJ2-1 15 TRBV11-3 CASSLGLAGVVEQFF TGTGCCAGCAGCTTAGGACTAGCGGGAGTTGTTGAGCAGTTCTTC
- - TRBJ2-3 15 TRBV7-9 CASSFPGGGTDTQYF TGTGCCAGCAGCTTTCCAGGCGGAGGCACAGATACGCAGTATTTT
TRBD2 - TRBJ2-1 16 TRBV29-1 CSVEADGLAKNNEQFF TGCAGCGTTGAGGCAGATGGACTAGCGAAAAACAATGAGCAGTTCTTC
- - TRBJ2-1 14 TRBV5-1 CASSLDQVYNEQFF TGCGCCAGCAGCTTGGATCAGGTCTACAATGAGCAGTTCTTC
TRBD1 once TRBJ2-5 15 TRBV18 CASSPLVGGRETQYF TGTGCCAGCTCACCACTTGTAGGGGGCCGGGAGACCCAGTACTTC
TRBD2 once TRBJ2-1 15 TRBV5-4 CASSLVASGRNEQFF TGTGCCAGCAGCTTGGTGGCTAGCGGGAGGAATGAGCAGTTCTTC
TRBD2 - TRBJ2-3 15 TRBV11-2 CASVGLAGRTATQYF TGTGCCAGCGTCGGACTAGCGGGCCGAACCGCTACGCAGTATTTT
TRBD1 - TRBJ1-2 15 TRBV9 CASSASGTGNYGYTF TGTGCCAGCAGCGCATCCGGGACAGGGAACTATGGCTACACCTTC
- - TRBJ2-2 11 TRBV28 CASSSRGELFF TGTGCCAGCAGTTCCCGCGGGGAGCTGTTTTTT
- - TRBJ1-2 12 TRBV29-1 CSAQQANYGYTF TGCAGCGCCCAACAAGCTAACTATGGCTACACCTTC
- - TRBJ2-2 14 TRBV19 CASSARSGRGELFF TGTGCCAGTAGTGCCCGGAGTGGACGTGGGGAGCTGTTTTTT
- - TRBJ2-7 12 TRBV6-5 CASSYSSGEQYF TGTGCCAGCAGTTACTCGAGTGGGGAGCAGTACTTC
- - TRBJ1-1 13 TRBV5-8 CASSLNKNTEAFF TGTGCCAGCAGCTTGAACAAAAACACTGAAGCTTTCTTT
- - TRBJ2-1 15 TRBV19 CASSIAFGGHNEQFF TGTGCCAGTAGTATCGCCTTTGGAGGTCACAATGAGCAGTTCTTC
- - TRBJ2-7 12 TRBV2 CASIRQSYEQYF TGTGCCAGCATTAGACAATCCTACGAGCAGTACTTC
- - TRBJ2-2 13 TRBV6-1 CASSLPRTGELFF TGTGCCAGCAGCCTACCTAGAACCGGGGAGCTGTTTTTT
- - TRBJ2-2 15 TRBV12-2 CASRPRGSGAGELFF TGTGCAAGTCGCCCGAGGGGGAGCGGAGCCGGGGAGCTGTTTTTT
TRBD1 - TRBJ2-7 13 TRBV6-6 CASTRDSDYEQYF TGTGCCAGCACCCGGGACAGCGACTACGAGCAGTACTTC
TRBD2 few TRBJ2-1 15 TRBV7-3 CASSTTSGREVEQFF TGTGCCAGCAGCACCACTAGCGGGAGGGAGGTTGAGCAGTTCTTC
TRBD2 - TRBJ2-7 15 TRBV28 CASSPGLAITYEQYF TGTGCCAGCAGCCCGGGACTAGCCATAACCTACGAGCAGTACTTC
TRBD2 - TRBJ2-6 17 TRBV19 CASSISLAGAGANVLTF TGTGCCAGTAGTATCTCGCTAGCGGGAGCCGGGGCCAACGTCCTGACTTTC